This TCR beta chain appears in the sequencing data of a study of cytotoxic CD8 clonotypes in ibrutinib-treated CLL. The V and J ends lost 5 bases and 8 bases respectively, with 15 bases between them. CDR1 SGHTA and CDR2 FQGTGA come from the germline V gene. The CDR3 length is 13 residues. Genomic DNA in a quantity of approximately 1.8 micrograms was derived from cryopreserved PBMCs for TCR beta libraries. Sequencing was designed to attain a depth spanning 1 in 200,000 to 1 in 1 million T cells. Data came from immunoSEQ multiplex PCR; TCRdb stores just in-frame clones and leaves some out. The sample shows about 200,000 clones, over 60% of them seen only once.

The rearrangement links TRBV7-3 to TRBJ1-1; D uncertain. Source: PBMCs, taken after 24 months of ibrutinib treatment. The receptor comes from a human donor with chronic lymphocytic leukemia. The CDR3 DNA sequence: TGTGCCAGCAGCCTAGGGTGGGCAGAGGAAGCTTTCTTT. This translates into CASSLGWAEEAFF.